This TCR beta chain came from a study of cytomegalovirus exposure and HLA in healthy donors. Overall study results and limits: In a later analysis, at a false discovery rate of 0.05, 15,000 to 20,000 TCR beta sequences were associated with HLA alleles. The authors listed about 170 TCR beta chains as cytomegalovirus-associated.

This clone was seen a few times. Its specificity is not known. PCR was performed using 60 Vbeta and 13 Jbeta primers. Sequencing used immunoSEQ multiplex PCR; TCRdb keeps in-frame clones, though not all of them. The sample has about 130,000 clones, roughly 68% seen once. The sequence came from a woman aged 45-65 years in good health and CMV-seropositive. Specimen: PBMCs.

CDR3 sequence: CAWSTGVGNIQYF. Written as DNA, the CDR3 is TGTGCCTGGAGTACCGGAGTAGGAAACATTCAGTACTTC. The J gene is TRBJ2-4, the V gene TRBV30; the D is unclear. The CDR3 contains 13 residues. Germline CDR1 reads GTSNPN; CDR2 reads SVGIG (reference sequence). V lost 2 bases, J lost 6 bases, and 11 bases lay in between.